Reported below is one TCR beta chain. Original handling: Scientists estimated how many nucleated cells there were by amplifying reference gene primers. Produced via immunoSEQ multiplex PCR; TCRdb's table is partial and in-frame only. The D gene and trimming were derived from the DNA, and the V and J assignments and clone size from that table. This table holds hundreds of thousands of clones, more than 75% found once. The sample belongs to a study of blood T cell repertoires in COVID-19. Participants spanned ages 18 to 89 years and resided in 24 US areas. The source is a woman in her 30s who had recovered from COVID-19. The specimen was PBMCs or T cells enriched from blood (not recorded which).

The CDR3 reads CASSFSTGGSGANVLTF. For the CDR3, the DNA is TGTGCCAGCAGTTTCTCGACAGGGGGCTCTGGGGCCAACGTCCTGACTTTC. The V call is TRBV6-2 or TRBV6-3, the J call TRBJ2-6; 9 bases map to TRBD1. After removal of 4 bases from V and 0 bases from J, the junction contained 4 bases not matched to a gene. The germline CDR1 and CDR2 sequences are MNHEY and SVGEGT. This CDR3 region has 17 residues.